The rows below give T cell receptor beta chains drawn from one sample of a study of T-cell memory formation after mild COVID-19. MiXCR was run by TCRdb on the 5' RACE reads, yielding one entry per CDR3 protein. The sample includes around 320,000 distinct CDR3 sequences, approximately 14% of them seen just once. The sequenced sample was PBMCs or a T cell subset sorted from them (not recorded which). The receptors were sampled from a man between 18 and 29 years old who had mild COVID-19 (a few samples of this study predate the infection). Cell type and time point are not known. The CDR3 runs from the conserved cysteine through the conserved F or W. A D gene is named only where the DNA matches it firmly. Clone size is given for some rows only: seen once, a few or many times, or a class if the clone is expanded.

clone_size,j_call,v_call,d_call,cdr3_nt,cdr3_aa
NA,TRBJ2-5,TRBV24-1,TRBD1,TGTGCCACCAGTGAGTCCGGGACAGGACAAGAGACCCAGTACTTC,CATSESGTGQETQYF
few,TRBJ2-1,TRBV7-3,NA,TGTGCCAGCAGCCCCCTGGTGGGCTACAATGAGCAGTTCTTC,CASSPLVGYNEQFF
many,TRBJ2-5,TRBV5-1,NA,TGCGCCAGCAGCTTGGTTGGACCCTATCAAGAGACCCAGTACTTC,CASSLVGPYQETQYF
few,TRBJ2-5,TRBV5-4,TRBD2,TGTGCCAGCAGCTTGTCGGCTAGCGGAGCCTCACAAGAGACCCAGTACTTC,CASSLSASGASQETQYF
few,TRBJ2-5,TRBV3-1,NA,TGTGCCAGCAGCCAAGCTTGGCCTCCGGATGGGACCCAGTACTTC,CASSQAWPPDGTQYF
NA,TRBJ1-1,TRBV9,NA,TGTGCCAGCAGCGTAGCTAGGGGGGCCGCGGAAGCTTTCTTT,CASSVARGAAEAFF
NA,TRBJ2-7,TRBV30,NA,TGTGCCTGGAGTTTACTCAGCTCCTACGAGCAGTACTTC,CAWSLLSSYEQYF
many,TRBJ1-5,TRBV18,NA,TGTGCCAGCAGCCCCAGGGGAGATCAGCCCCAGCATTTT,CASSPRGDQPQHF
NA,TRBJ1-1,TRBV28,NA,TGTGCCAGCAGCTTCGCAGGGCCTGAAGCTTTCTTT,CASSFAGPEAFF
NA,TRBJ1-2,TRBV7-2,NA,TGTGCCAGCAGCTTAGCGACCAGGGATGGCTACACCTTC,CASSLATRDGYTF
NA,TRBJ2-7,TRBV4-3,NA,TGCGCCAGCAGCAAATTGGTCAGGGGGGAGTACGAGCAGTACTTC,CASSKLVRGEYEQYF
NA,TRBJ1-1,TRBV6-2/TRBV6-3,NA,TGTGCCAGCAGTTACTCGAGCCAGGGTCACACTGAAGCTTTCTTT,CASSYSSQGHTEAFF
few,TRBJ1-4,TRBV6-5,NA,TGTGCCAGCGGGGGAACTAATGAAAAACTGTTTTTT,CASGGTNEKLFF
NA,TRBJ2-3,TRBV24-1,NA,TGTGCCACCAGTGATTCCCTTGCTGAAGATACGCAGTATTTT,CATSDSLAEDTQYF
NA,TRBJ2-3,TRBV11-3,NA,TGTGCCAGCAGCTCCAATGGCAGCCCGGATACGCAGTATTTT,CASSSNGSPDTQYF
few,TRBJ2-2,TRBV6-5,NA,TGTGCCAGCAGAAGGGGGGGGCAGTGGACCGGGGAGCTGTTTTTT,CASRRGGQWTGELFF
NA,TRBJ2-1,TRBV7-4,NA,TGTGCCACGGACCACGAGAATGAGCAGTTCTTC,CATDHENEQFF
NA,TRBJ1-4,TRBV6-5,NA,TGTGCCAGCAGTTACTCGGTCGTGACGGCTAATGAAAAACTGTTTTTT,CASSYSVVTANEKLFF
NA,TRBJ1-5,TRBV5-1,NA,TGCGCCAGCAGGTCAGGTACTATGGAGCCCCAGCATTTT,CASRSGTMEPQHF
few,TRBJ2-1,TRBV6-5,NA,TGTGCCAGCACTACCCGGAAGGGGAGCTCCTACAATGAGCAGTTCTTC,CASTTRKGSSYNEQFF
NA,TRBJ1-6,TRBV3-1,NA,TGTGCCAGCAGCCCGACCTCCTATAATTCACCCCTCCACTTT,CASSPTSYNSPLHF
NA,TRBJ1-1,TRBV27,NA,TGTGCCAGCAGTCCTATGTCGGGGAACACTGAAGCTTTCTTT,CASSPMSGNTEAFF
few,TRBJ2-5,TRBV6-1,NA,TGTGCCAGCAGTGAATACCGATGGGGAGAGACCCAGTACTTC,CASSEYRWGETQYF
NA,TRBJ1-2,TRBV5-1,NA,TGCGCCAGCAGCCTAGGGACAAGCTATGGCTACACCTTC,CASSLGTSYGYTF
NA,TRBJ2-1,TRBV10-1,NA,TGCGCCAGCAGTGGGGCGGTCTACAATGAGCAGTTCTTC,CASSGAVYNEQFF
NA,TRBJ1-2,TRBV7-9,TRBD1,TGTGCCAGCAGCACGGACAGGGGACCTGCGTATGGCTACACCTTC,CASSTDRGPAYGYTF
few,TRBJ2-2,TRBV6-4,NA,TGTGCCAGCAGTGACGGGGTATCGGACACCGGGGAGCTGTTTTTT,CASSDGVSDTGELFF
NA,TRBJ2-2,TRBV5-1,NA,TGCGCCAGCAGCTTTGGGACGCCGAACACCGGGGAGCTGTTTTTT,CASSFGTPNTGELFF
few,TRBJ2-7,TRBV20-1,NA,TGCAGTGCTAGGCGGTTCAGCTCCTACGAGCAGTACTTC,CSARRFSSYEQYF
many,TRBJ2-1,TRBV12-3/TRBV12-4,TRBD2,TGTGCCAGCAGTTCTAGCGGGGGGGTATACAATGAGCAGTTCTTC,CASSSSGGVYNEQFF